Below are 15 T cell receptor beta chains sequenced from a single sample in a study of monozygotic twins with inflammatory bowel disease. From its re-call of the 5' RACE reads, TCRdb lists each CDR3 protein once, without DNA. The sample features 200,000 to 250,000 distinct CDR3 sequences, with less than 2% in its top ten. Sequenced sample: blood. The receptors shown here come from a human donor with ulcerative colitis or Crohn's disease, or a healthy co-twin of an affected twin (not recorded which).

CDR3: CASSYLGTLSPLHF. This chain uses TRBV6-5 with TRBJ1-6; absent DNA, TCRdb's TRBD1 call cannot be checked. The CDR3 runs 14 residues. Germline-derived CDR1 and CDR2 are MNHEY and SVGAGI.

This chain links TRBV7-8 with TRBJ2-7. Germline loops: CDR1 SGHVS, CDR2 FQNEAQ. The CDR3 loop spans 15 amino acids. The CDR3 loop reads CASSFTPPPTYEQYF.

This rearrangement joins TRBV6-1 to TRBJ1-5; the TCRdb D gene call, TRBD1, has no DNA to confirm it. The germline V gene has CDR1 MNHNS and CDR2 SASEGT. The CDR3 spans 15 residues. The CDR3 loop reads CASTRDRGHNQPQHF.

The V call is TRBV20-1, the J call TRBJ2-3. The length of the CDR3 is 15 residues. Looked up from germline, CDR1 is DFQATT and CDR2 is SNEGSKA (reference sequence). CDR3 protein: CSARRAEFNTDTQYF.

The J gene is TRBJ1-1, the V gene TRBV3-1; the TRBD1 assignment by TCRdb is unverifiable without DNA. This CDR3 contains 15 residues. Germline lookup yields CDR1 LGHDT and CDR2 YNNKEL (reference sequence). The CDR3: CASSQEFWADTEAFF. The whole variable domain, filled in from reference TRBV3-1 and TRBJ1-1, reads DTAVSQTPKYLVTQMGNDKSIKCEQNLGHDTMYWYKQDSKKFLKIMFSYNNKELIINETVPNRFSPKSPDKAHLNLHINSLELGDSAVYFCASSQEFWADTEAFFGQGTRLTVV.

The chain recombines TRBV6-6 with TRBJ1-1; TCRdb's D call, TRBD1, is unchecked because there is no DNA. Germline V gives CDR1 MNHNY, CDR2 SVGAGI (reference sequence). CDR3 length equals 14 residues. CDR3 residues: CASSSARGNTEAFF.

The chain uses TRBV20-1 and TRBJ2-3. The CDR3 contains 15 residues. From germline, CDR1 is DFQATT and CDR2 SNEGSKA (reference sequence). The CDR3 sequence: CSARVPSGFTDTQYF.

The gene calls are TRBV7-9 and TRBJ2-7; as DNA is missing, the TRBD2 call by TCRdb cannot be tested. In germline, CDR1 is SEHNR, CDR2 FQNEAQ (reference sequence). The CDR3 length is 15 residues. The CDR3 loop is CASSFQGGVTYEQYF.

The CDR3 protein is CASSGQLKAFF. The chain recombines TRBV7-2 with TRBJ1-1; TCRdb returns TRBD1, unconfirmable since there is no DNA. From germline, CDR1 is SGHTA and CDR2 FQGNSA. CDR3 length equals 11 residues.

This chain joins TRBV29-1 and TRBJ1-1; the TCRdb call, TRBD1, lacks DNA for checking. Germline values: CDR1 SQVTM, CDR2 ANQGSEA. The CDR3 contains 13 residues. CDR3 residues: CSVGGALNTEAFF.

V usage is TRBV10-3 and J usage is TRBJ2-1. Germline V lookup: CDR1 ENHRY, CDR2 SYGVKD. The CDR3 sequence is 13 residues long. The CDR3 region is CAISGGGRNEQFF.

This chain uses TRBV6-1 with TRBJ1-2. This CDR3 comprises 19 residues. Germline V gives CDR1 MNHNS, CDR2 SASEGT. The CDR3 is CASIGSAGGPSGANYGYTF.

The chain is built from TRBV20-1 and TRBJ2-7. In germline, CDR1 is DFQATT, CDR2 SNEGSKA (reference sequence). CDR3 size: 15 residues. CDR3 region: CSARDPTGSSYEQYF.

CDR3 amino acids: CASTLGGASNYGYTF. The V and J genes are TRBV6-1 and TRBJ1-2; no DNA is available, so the TRBD1 call from TCRdb remains unchecked. The germline V gene encodes CDR1 MNHNS and CDR2 SASEGT. CDR3 length equals 15 residues.

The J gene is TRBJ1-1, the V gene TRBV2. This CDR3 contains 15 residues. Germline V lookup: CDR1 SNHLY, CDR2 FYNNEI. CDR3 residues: CASSELGMQLFEAFF.